Following are 9 T cell receptor beta chains from one sample sequenced in a study of blood T cell repertoires in COVID-19. Only in-frame clones appear in the TCRdb table, and some are missing; sequencing was by immunoSEQ multiplex PCR. Here the sample spans a few hundred thousand clones, 65% to 85% being singletons. The source material was PBMCs or T cells enriched from blood (not recorded which). These receptors were taken from a woman aged 40 to 55 with acute COVID-19.

The chain employs TRBV27 and TRBJ2-7; TRBD1 agrees at 8 bases. CDR3 length equals 13 residues. Germline-derived CDR1 and CDR2 are MNHEY and SMNVEV (reference sequence). V was pared by 8 bases and J by 5 bases, with 8 bases of the junction left unmatched. CDR3 in amino acids: CASGIGQGHEQYF. The CDR3 DNA is TGTGCCAGCGGTATAGGACAGGGCCACGAGCAGTACTTC.

The chain employs TRBV5-4 and TRBJ2-5; 12 bases are shared with TRBD2. From germline, CDR1 is SGHNT and CDR2 YYREEE (reference sequence). The CDR3 sequence is 16 residues long. Trimming at V came to 3 bases and at J to 1 base, leaving 4 bases not matched to a gene. CDR3 in amino acids: CASSSGLAGTQETQYF. DNA of the CDR3: TGTGCCAGCAGCTCCGGACTAGCGGGGACCCAAGAGACCCAGTACTTC.

J is TRBJ1-5 and V is TRBV6-2 or TRBV6-3; D uncertain. The CDR3 runs to 12 residues. Germline V gives CDR1 MNHEY, CDR2 SVGEGT. Between the trimmed V and J ends, which lost 2 bases and 7 bases, there was a span of 6 bases. This chain's CDR3 is CASSYDNQPQHF. CDR3 bases: TGTGCCAGCAGTTACGACAACCAGCCCCAGCATTTT.

The rearrangement links TRBV5-1 to TRBJ2-3; 10 bases align to TRBD2. Per germline, CDR1 SGHRS and CDR2 YFSETQ. V lost 0 bases, J lost 2 bases, and 15 bases stayed unmatched. The CDR3 spans 20 residues. CDR3 in amino acids: CASSLAGGRVGTSDTDTQYF. Here the CDR3 DNA reads TGCGCCAGCAGCTTGGCCGGAGGTAGGGTCGGGACTAGCGACACAGATACGCAGTATTTT.

With regard to this clone: Other DNA sequences from this sample encode an identical CDR3 as well. This chain connects TRBV9 to TRBJ2-3, with D perhaps matching TRBD2 (5 bases). The V end lost 2 bases, the J end lost 3 bases, and 7 bases lay between the germline ends. Germline V gene sequence: CDR1 SGDLS, CDR2 YYNGEE. CDR3 length equals 13 residues. CDR3 sequence (DNA): TGTGCCAGCAGCGTCGGAGGAACAGATACGCAGTATTTT. The encoded protein is CASSVGGTDTQYF.

The chain has TRBV5-1 and TRBJ1-1; D uncertain. CDR1 SGHRS and CDR2 YFSETQ come from the germline V gene. There are 14 residues in the CDR3. V lost 4 bases and J 3 bases, leaving 13 bases between the germline ends. Here the CDR3 reads CASSLSQRDTEAFF. DNA for the CDR3: TGCGCCAGCAGCCTTTCGCAGCGGGACACTGAAGCTTTCTTT.

This clone was seen a single time. This chain joins TRBV6-1 and TRBJ2-1; D is perhaps TRBD1 (6 bases). The V gene lost 2 bases and the J gene lost 10 bases, with 15 bases spanning the gap. Looked up from germline, CDR1 is MNHNS and CDR2 is SASEGT. This CDR3 contains 14 residues. The chain's CDR3 is CASSELRGRGEQFF. In DNA form, the CDR3 reads TGTGCCAGCAGTGAATTGAGGGGGAGAGGGGAGCAGTTCTTC.

CDR3 sequence: CAISIGDGGESPLHF. Written as DNA, the CDR3 is TGTGCCATCAGTATCGGGGATGGCGGGGAATCACCCCTCCACTTT. The chain combines TRBV10-3 with TRBJ1-6; D unclear. This CDR3 has 15 amino acids. V was cut by 5 bases and J by 10 bases, with 18 bases left in between. In germline, CDR1 is ENHRY, CDR2 SYGVKD.

This rearrangement joins TRBV6-2 or TRBV6-3 to TRBJ1-1; the D gene is possibly TRBD1 (5 bases). The germline CDR1 and CDR2 sequences are MNHEY and SVGEGT. CDR3 length: 14 residues. V lost 2 bases and J 4 bases, leaving 11 bases between the germline ends. CDR3 nucleotide sequence: TGTGCCAGCAGTTACGCCGGGAGGGGCACTGAAGCTTTCTTT. Encoded protein: CASSYAGRGTEAFF.